This T cell receptor beta chain stems from a study of blood T cell repertoires in COVID-19. On the study more broadly: Nucleic acid was either cDNA or gDNA, and it came from T cells, B-cell-depleted T cells, or PBMCs.

V lost 4 bases and J 7 bases, leaving 16 bases between the germline ends. The CDR3 length is 14 residues. From germline, CDR1 is MDHEN and CDR2 SYDVKM. The Seattle site enrolled patients during active infection and followed them longitudinally. In the original processing: The authors estimated nucleated cell counts from reference gene primer amplification. Produced via immunoSEQ multiplex PCR; TCRdb's table is partial and in-frame only. V, J and clone size were drawn from that table, and D and trimming were deduced from the DNA. The sample gives around 260,000 clones, roughly 84% of which show up once; 0.87% is in the top ten.

The TCR was taken from a human donor with COVID-19, enrolled during active disease. The donor label of this sample is uncertain. Sequencing was done on a sample of peripheral blood. The chain carries TRBV28 and TRBJ1-2; maybe TRBD1 (5 bases). The CDR3 sequence is CASSSRQYLGGYTF. The DNA of the CDR3 is TGTGCCAGCAGTTCTAGACAGTATCTAGGTGGCTACACCTTC.